Listed below are T cell receptor beta chains from one sample, sequenced in a study of HIV-infected patients and healthy controls. Using its own MiXCR run on the 5' RACE reads, TCRdb lists one record per CDR3 protein. The sample carries approximately 6,000 distinct CDR3 sequences, about a tenth recorded once. Sequenced material: blood, taken before antiretroviral therapy. These receptors came from an adult with HIV infection. CDR3s include the opening cysteine and the closing phenylalanine or tryptophan. The D gene is left open where the match is weak. A clone size is listed for some rows: how often the clone was seen (once, few, many), or a class if it is expanded.

d_call: TRBD1; v_call: TRBV10-3; clone_size: many; j_call: TRBJ1-5; cdr3_aa: CAISESGQSRNQPQHF; cdr3_nt: TGTGCCATCAGTGAGTCGGGACAGAGCCGCAATCAGCCCCAGCATTTT
d_call: .; v_call: TRBV7-9; clone_size: many; j_call: TRBJ1-1; cdr3_aa: CASSPRGFGYTEAFF; cdr3_nt: TGTGCCAGCAGCCCCCGGGGGTTCGGGTACACTGAAGCTTTCTTT
d_call: .; v_call: TRBV2; clone_size: .; j_call: TRBJ2-1; cdr3_aa: CASSTTVGTTYNEQFF; cdr3_nt: TGTGCCAGCAGTACGACAGTCGGGACAACGTACAATGAGCAGTTCTTC
d_call: .; v_call: TRBV27; clone_size: many; j_call: TRBJ2-3; cdr3_aa: CASSYSRTDTQYF; cdr3_nt: TGTGCCAGCAGCTACTCCCGAACAGATACGCAGTATTTT
d_call: TRBD1; v_call: TRBV2; clone_size: medium-sized; j_call: TRBJ1-1; cdr3_aa: CASSGISGTGGLSVTEAFF; cdr3_nt: TGTGCCAGCAGTGGGATTTCCGGAACAGGGGGCTTGTCGGTCACTGAAGCTTTCTTT
d_call: TRBD2; v_call: TRBV27; clone_size: many; j_call: TRBJ2-1; cdr3_aa: CASSLGLINEQFF; cdr3_nt: TGTGCCAGCAGCCTGGGACTAATCAATGAGCAGTTCTTC
d_call: .; v_call: TRBV2; clone_size: many; j_call: TRBJ1-5; cdr3_aa: CASSDNSNQPQHF; cdr3_nt: TGTGCCAGCAGTGATAACAGCAATCAGCCCCAGCATTTT
d_call: .; v_call: TRBV3-1; clone_size: many; j_call: TRBJ1-5; cdr3_aa: CASSQVWEGVNQPQHF; cdr3_nt: TGTGCCAGCAGCCAAGTGTGGGAGGGGGTTAATCAGCCCCAGCATTTT
d_call: .; v_call: TRBV2; clone_size: medium-sized; j_call: TRBJ2-3; cdr3_aa: CASSVIANRDTQYF; cdr3_nt: TGTGCCAGCAGTGTAATTGCTAATCGGGATACGCAGTATTTT
d_call: TRBD1; v_call: TRBV20-1; clone_size: .; j_call: TRBJ1-6; cdr3_aa: CSAQDRGNSPLHF; cdr3_nt: TGCAGTGCTCAGGACAGGGGGAATTCACCCCTCCACTTT
d_call: .; v_call: TRBV5-6; clone_size: medium-sized; j_call: TRBJ2-1; cdr3_aa: CASSLLNEQFF; cdr3_nt: TGTGCCAGCAGCTTGCTGAATGAGCAGTTCTTC
d_call: .; v_call: TRBV25-1; clone_size: many; j_call: TRBJ1-1; cdr3_aa: CASSVGRTEIMGTEAFF; cdr3_nt: TGTGCCAGCAGTGTAGGTAGGACAGAAATAATGGGAACTGAAGCTTTCTTT
d_call: .; v_call: TRBV19; clone_size: .; j_call: TRBJ1-5; cdr3_aa: CASSIRGGNQPQHF; cdr3_nt: TGTGCCAGTAGTATCCGCGGTGGAAATCAGCCCCAGCATTTT
d_call: .; v_call: TRBV27; clone_size: .; j_call: TRBJ1-1; cdr3_aa: CASRKNTEAFF; cdr3_nt: TGTGCCAGCAGGAAAAACACTGAAGCTTTCTTT
d_call: TRBD1; v_call: TRBV12-3/TRBV12-4; clone_size: medium-sized; j_call: TRBJ2-2; cdr3_aa: CASSHRDRGRGELFF; cdr3_nt: TGTGCCAGCAGCCACCGGGACAGGGGGCGAGGGGAGCTGTTTTTT
d_call: TRBD2; v_call: TRBV7-2; clone_size: medium-sized; j_call: TRBJ2-3; cdr3_aa: CASSQLAKDTQYF; cdr3_nt: TGTGCCAGCAGTCAACTAGCGAAAGATACGCAGTATTTT
d_call: .; v_call: TRBV6-5; clone_size: .; j_call: TRBJ1-2; cdr3_aa: CASSLTEGETYGYTF; cdr3_nt: TGTGCCAGCAGTTTGACTGAGGGGGAGACCTATGGCTACACCTTC
d_call: TRBD1; v_call: TRBV29-1; clone_size: .; j_call: TRBJ1-1; cdr3_aa: CSASPGGTEAFF; cdr3_nt: TGCAGCGCCTCCCCAGGGGGCACTGAAGCTTTCTTT
d_call: TRBD2; v_call: TRBV5-4; clone_size: .; j_call: TRBJ2-1; cdr3_aa: CASSLDPSGSDNEQFF; cdr3_nt: TGTGCCAGCAGCTTGGATCCTAGCGGGAGTGATAATGAGCAGTTCTTC
d_call: .; v_call: TRBV19; clone_size: few; j_call: TRBJ1-5; cdr3_aa: CASRVQGISNQPQHF; cdr3_nt: TGTGCCAGTAGAGTACAGGGAATTAGCAATCAGCCCCAGCATTTT
d_call: .; v_call: TRBV7-9; clone_size: medium-sized; j_call: TRBJ1-4; cdr3_aa: CASSGWTSGEKLFF; cdr3_nt: TGTGCCAGCAGCGGATGGACGAGTGGAGAAAAACTGTTTTTT
d_call: .; v_call: TRBV19; clone_size: few; j_call: TRBJ1-2; cdr3_aa: CATRDHAKYGYTF; cdr3_nt: TGTGCCACCCGGGACCACGCAAAGTATGGCTACACCTTC